The TCR beta chain described here comes from a study of cytomegalovirus exposure and HLA in healthy donors. The PCR ran on 60 Vbeta and 13 Jbeta primers. Assay: immunoSEQ multiplex PCR; the TCRdb copy retains only in-frame clones and omits some. The sample lists 100,000 to 150,000 clones, about 15% occurring once. The CDR3 consists of 14 residues. Trimming removed 3 bases at V and 3 bases at J, with 12 bases between. The germline V gene encodes CDR1 WNHNN and CDR2 SYGVQD (reference sequence). Material: PBMCs. The sequence derives from a female donor in good health and CMV-seropositive. This chain connects TRBV10-1 to TRBJ2-7; D perhaps matches TRBD1 (5 bases). The CDR3 sequence: CASSDRVDRYEQYF. The CDR3 nucleotides are TGCGCCAGCAGTGACAGGGTTGATCGCTACGAGCAGTACTTC.